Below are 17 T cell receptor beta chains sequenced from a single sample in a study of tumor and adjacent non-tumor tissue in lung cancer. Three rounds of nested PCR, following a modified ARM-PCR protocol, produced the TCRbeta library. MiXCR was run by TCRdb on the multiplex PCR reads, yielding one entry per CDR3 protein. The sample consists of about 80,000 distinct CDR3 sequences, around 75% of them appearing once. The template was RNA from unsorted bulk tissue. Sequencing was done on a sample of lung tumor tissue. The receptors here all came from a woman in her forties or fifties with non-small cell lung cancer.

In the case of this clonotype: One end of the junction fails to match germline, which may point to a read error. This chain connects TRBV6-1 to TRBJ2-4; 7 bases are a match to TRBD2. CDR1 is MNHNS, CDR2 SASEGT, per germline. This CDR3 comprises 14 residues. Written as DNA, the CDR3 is TGTGCCAGAAGTGATTTGTGGGAGGGAGACATTCAGTACTTC. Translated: CARSDLWEGDIQYF.

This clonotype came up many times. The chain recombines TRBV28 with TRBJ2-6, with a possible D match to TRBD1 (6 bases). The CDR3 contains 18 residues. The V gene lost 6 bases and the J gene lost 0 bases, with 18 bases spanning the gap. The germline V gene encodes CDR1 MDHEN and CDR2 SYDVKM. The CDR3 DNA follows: TGTGCCAGCAGCATACGGGACATAATACTCTCTGGGGCCAACGTCCTGACTTTC. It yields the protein CASSIRDIILSGANVLTF.

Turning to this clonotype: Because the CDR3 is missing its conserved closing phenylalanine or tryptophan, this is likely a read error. This CDR3 reads CASKPDSRIEQFS. Here the CDR3 DNA reads TGTGCCAGCAAGCCGGATAGTAGGATTGAGCAGTTCTCC. This chain connects TRBV6-2 or TRBV6-3 to TRBJ2-1; D remains ambiguous. Trimming left V 7 bases short and J 9 bases short, with 16 bases between. The CDR3 is 13 residues long. Germline assignment: CDR1 MNHEY and CDR2 SVGEGT.

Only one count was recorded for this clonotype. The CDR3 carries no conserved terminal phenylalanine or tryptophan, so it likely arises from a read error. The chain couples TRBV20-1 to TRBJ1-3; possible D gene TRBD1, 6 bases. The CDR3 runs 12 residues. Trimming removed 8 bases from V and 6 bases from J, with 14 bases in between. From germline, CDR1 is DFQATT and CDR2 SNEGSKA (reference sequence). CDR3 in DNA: TGCAGTACTCGGACAGTGCAAAACACCATATATTCT. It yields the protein CSTRTVQNTIYS.

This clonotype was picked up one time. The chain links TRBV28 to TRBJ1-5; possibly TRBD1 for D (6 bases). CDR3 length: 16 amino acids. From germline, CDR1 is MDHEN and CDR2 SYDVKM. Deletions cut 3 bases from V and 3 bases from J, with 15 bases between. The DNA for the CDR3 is TGTGCCAGCAGTTTGGCAGGGGCAGGTATCAATCAGCCCCAGCATTTT. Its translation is CASSLAGAGINQPQHF.

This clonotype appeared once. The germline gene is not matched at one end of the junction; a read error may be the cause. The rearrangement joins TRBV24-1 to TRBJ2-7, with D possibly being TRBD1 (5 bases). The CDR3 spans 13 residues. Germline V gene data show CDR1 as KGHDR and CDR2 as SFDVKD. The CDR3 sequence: CATSGRQSYEQYF. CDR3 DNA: TGTGCCACTAGTGGGCGACAGTCCTACGAGCAATACTTC.

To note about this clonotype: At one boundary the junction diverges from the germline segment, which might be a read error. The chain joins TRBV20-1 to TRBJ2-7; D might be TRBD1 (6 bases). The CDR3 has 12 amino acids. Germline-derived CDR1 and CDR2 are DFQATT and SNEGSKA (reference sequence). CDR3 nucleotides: TGCAGTGCCACCAGACAGGTGAAGGAGCACTACTTC. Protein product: CSATRQVKEHYF.

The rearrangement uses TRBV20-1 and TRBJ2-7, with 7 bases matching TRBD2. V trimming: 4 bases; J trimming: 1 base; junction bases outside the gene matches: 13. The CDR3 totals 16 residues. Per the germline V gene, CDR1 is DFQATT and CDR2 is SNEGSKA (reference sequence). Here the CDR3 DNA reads TGCAGTGCTAAGGGGACTATCGGGAAGGATTCCTACGAGCAGTACTTC. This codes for CSAKGTIGKDSYEQYF.

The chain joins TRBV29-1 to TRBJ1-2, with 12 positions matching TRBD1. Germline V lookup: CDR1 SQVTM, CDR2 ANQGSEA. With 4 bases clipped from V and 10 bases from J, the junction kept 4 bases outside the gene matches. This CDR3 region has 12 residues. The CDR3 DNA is TGCAGCGTTGGGGACAGGGGGCTTGCCTACACCTTC. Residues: CSVGDRGLAYTF.

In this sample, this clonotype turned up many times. For the CDR3, the DNA is TGTGCCAGCAGCCCGGAATCCGGGAGGGCCGGAGATACGCAGTATTTT. It is translated as CASSPESGRAGDTQYF. This sequence joins TRBV5-4 and TRBJ2-3, with 8 positions matching TRBD2. Trimming at V came to 4 bases and at J to 5 bases, leaving 12 bases not matched to a gene. CDR3 size: 16 residues. CDR1 and CDR2 (germline): SGHNT, YYREEE (reference sequence).

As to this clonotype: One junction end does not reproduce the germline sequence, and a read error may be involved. The CDR3 DNA is TGTGCCAGCAGCACCAAAACAGGGTTGTCTGGGGCCAATGTCCTGACTTTC. Encoded protein: CASSTKTGLSGANVLTF. This chain connects TRBV7-8 to TRBJ2-6; D may be TRBD1 (6 bases). CDR3 length equals 17 residues. Germline lookup yields CDR1 SGHVS and CDR2 FQNEAQ.

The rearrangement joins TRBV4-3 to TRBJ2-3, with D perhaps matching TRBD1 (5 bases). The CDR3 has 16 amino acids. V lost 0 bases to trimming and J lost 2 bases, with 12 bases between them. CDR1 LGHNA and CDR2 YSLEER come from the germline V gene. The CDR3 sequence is CASSQEWTWDTDTQYF. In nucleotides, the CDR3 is TGCGCCAGCAGCCAAGAGTGGACATGGGACACAGATACGCAGTATTTT.

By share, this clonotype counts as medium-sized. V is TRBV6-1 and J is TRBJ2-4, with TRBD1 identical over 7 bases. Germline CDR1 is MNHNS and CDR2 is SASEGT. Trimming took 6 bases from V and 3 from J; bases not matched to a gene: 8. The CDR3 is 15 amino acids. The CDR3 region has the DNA TGTGCCAGCAGCGGGGACAGCCTCGGCAAAAACATTCAGTACTTC. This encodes CASSGDSLGKNIQYF.

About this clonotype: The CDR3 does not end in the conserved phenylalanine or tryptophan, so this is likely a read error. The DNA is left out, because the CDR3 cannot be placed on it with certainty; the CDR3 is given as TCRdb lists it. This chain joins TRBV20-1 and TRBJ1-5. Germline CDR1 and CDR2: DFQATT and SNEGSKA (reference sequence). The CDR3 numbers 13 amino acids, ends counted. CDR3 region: CSASPQGDQPQRS.

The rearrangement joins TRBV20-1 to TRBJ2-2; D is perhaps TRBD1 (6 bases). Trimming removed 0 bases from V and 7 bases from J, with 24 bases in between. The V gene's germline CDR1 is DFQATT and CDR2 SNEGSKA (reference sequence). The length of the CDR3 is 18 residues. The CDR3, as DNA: TGCAGTGCTAGAGACGATGCTTTCGGACAGTCCTTCGGCGGGGAGCTGTTTTTT. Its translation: CSARDDAFGQSFGGELFF.

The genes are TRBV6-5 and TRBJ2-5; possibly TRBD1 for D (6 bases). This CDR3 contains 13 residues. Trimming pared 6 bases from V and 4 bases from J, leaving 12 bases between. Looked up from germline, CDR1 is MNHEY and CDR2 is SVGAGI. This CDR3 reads CASSPRGRETQYF. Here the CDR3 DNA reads TGTGCCAGCAGCCCTAGGGGGAGAGAGACCCAGTACTTC.

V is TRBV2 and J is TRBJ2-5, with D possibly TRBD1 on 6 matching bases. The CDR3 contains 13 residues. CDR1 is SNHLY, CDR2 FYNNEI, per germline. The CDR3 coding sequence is TGTGGCAACATGGGGGACACCGAAGAGACCCAGTACTTC. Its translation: CGNMGDTEETQYF.